This T cell receptor (beta chain) was recovered during a study of CD8+ T cells in alopecia areata. In the case of this clone: Its antigen is still unknown.

V lost 7 bases and J 2 bases, leaving 8 bases between the germline ends. This CDR3 contains 13 residues. Per the germline V gene, CDR1 is LNHDA and CDR2 is SQIVND (reference sequence). Separation by sorting yielded CD4+ and CD8+ T cells from PBMCs. The sequencing template was cDNA reverse transcribed from extracted RNA. Sequenced by immunoSEQ multiplex PCR; TCRdb stores in-frame clones only, minus some. The repertoire consists of 110,000 to 150,000 clones, with around 62% occurring once and the leading ten covering 36%. Study-wide findings and caveats: TCR sharing was clearer in mice than between patients, perhaps partly owing to patient HLA diversity.

The sample consisted of CD8+ T cells sorted from blood. The chain has TRBV19 and TRBJ2-2, with unresolved D. The sequence derives from a human donor in good health. The CDR3 reads CASTAGNTGELFF. In nucleotides, the CDR3 is TGTGCCAGTACGGCAGGAAACACCGGGGAGCTGTTTTTT.